This TCR beta chain was retrieved from a study of early T cells in non-severe SARS-CoV-2 infection. At the level of the study: The sequenced material was bulk RNA from unsorted whole blood, and its chains were unpaired.

This clonotype has ten or more counts. Its antigen is still unknown. Unique molecular identifiers were attached to individual cDNA molecules. TCRdb reprocessed the 5' RACE reads with MiXCR, giving one entry per CDR3 protein. This sample has 25,000 to 30,000 distinct CDR3 sequences, with 9% to 10% found just once. With 7 bases removed from V and 2 bases from J, the gap between germline ends came to 14 bases. The CDR3 contains 14 residues. Regarding the study as a whole: In VDJdb matching, anti-spike CD8 responses were favored while private and CD4 specificities went missing.

This TCR was sampled from an adult who was a healthcare worker with PCR-confirmed SARS-CoV-2 infection or an uninfected control (not recorded which). Sequencing was performed on whole blood. This rearrangement joins TRBV12-3 or TRBV12-4 to TRBJ1-1; D ambiguous. CDR3 nucleotides: TGTGCCAGCAAAGCACTTGGGGTCAACACTGAAGCTTTCTTT. Amino acids: CASKALGVNTEAFF.